This is a list of T cell receptor beta chains from one sample in a study of cytomegalovirus exposure and HLA in healthy donors. The method was immunoSEQ multiplex PCR; TCRdb's version includes in-frame clones alone and lacks a portion of them. The sample lists fewer than 45,000 clones, roughly 90% seen once, with roughly 2.7% in the top ten. Sample: PBMCs. Every receptor here comes from a woman between 18 and 30 years old in good health and CMV-seronegative. Each CDR3 is given with its conserved first and last residue. A D gene is named only where the DNA matches it firmly. The size entry is marked missing in some rows and otherwise reads once, few, many or a size class.

once . TRBJ1-4 TRBV7-9 CSSSSGDWGKLFF TGTTCCAGCAGCTCCGGGGATTGGGGAAAACTGTTTTTT
. TRBD2 TRBJ2-3 TRBV7-8 CASSLRLAGSDTQYF TGTGCCAGCAGCCTGAGACTAGCGGGTTCAGATACGCAGTATTTT
. . TRBJ1-1 TRBV5-4 CASSSLPESLTEAFF TGTGCCAGCAGTTCGTTACCCGAGAGCCTGACTGAAGCTTTCTTT
. TRBD2 TRBJ2-1 TRBV7-7 CASSSGLAGAGEQFF TGTGCTAGCAGTTCGGGACTAGCGGGTGCTGGTGAGCAGTTCTTC
. . TRBJ2-7 TRBV5-6 CASSLTRSYEQYF TGTGCCAGCAGCTTGACTAGATCCTACGAGCAGTACTTC
. . TRBJ2-7 TRBV6-5 CASSRLWRAAYEQYF TGTGCCAGCAGTCGCCTCTGGCGGGCCGCCTACGAGCAGTACTTC
. . TRBJ1-6 TRBV6-1 CASSESDFRGNSPLHF TGTGCCAGCAGTGAATCGGACTTTCGGGGGAATTCACCCCTCCACTTT
. TRBD1 TRBJ1-2 TRBV15 CATSRGQGPNYGYTF TGTGCCACCAGCAGGGGACAGGGCCCTAACTATGGCTACACCTTC
. TRBD1 TRBJ2-1 TRBV5-4 CASRRDSYNEQFF TGTGCCAGCAGGAGGGACAGCTACAATGAGCAGTTCTTC
. . TRBJ1-3 TRBV5-1 CASSTGKDTIYF TGCGCCAGCAGCACAGGGAAAGACACCATATATTTT
. TRBD1 TRBJ2-2 TRBV19 CASSIGTGVAGELFF TGTGCCAGTAGTATTGGGACAGGGGTCGCCGGGGAGCTGTTTTTT
once TRBD2 TRBJ2-1 TRBV7-9 CASSLLTSGLYNEQFF TGTGCCAGCAGCTTATTGACTAGCGGACTATACAATGAGCAGTTCTTC
. TRBD1 TRBJ2-7 TRBV5-1 CASSLGTDFYEQYF TGCGCCAGCAGCCTCGGGACAGATTTCTACGAGCAGTACTTC
. TRBD1 TRBJ1-3 TRBV30 CAWSQTTGSGNTIYF TGTGCCTGGAGTCAGACGACAGGGTCTGGAAACACCATATATTTT
once . TRBJ2-3 TRBV5-5 CASSLPTSTDTQYF TGTGCCAGCAGCTTGCCAACAAGCACAGATACGCAGTATTTT
. TRBD2 TRBJ2-3 TRBV6-5 CASSPGLAGVNTQYF TGTGCCAGCAGCCCCGGACTAGCGGGAGTCAATACGCAGTATTTT
once TRBD1 TRBJ2-3 TRBV5-4 CASSATGQGADTQYF TGTGCCAGCAGCGCGACCGGACAGGGGGCAGATACGCAGTATTTT
. . TRBJ2-5 TRBV5-1 CASSLGYAITQETQYF TGCGCCAGCAGCTTGGGTTACGCGATTACCCAAGAGACCCAGTACTTC
. TRBD1 TRBJ1-3 TRBV19 CASSTDRDGNTIYF TGTGCCAGTAGTACCGACAGGGACGGGAACACCATATATTTT
once . TRBJ2-3 TRBV7-9 CSSSPWSRGSTDTQYF TGTTCCAGCAGCCCCTGGAGCAGGGGTAGCACAGATACGCAGTATTTT
. . TRBJ2-7 TRBV7-9 CASSLGGRIYEQYF TGTGCCAGCAGCTTAGGCGGCCGAATCTACGAGCAGTACTTC
. TRBD1 TRBJ2-2 TRBV25-1 CASGLQGGTGELFF TGTGCCAGCGGCTTACAGGGGGGTACCGGGGAGCTGTTTTTT
. . TRBJ2-1 TRBV5-1 CASSSPSGLTYNEQFF TGCGCCAGCAGCAGCCCTTCGGGACTTACCTACAATGAGCAGTTCTTC